Included here is one T cell receptor (beta chain) sequence, with context. TCRdb itself ran the 5' RACE reads through MiXCR, one entry per CDR3 protein. The sample records around 290,000 distinct CDR3 sequences, roughly 9.8% being singletons. This sample was included in a study of identical twins. The length of the CDR3 is 13 residues. The V and J ends lost 6 bases and 5 bases respectively, with 16 bases between them. The germline gives CDR1 DFQATT, CDR2 SNEGSKA (reference sequence). This sample also belongs to another study, concerning yellow fever vaccine responses in identical twins.

This sequence was found in a woman aged 18-29 years in good health. Sequencing input: CD8+ T cells sorted from blood. This chain joins TRBV20-1 and TRBJ1-2; D is unresolved. In nucleotides, the CDR3 is TGCAGTGCCCAACAAGAAGGATGGTATGGCTACACCTTC. This gives the protein CSAQQEGWYGYTF.